In this sample, the clone carrying this T cell receptor (beta chain) turned up a few times. Participants were aged about 18 to 90 years, lived in over 20 US areas, and enrolled virtually. Recovered Cohort 3 donors showed two negative PCRs, clearance, or symptom resolution. This entry comes from a study of blood T cell repertoires in COVID-19. On the study more broadly: PBMCs, B-cell-depleted T cells, or T cells were the source of the cDNA or gDNA that made up the material.

Authors' methods: Nucleated cell number was recorded as an estimate derived from reference gene primer amplification. Using immunoSEQ multiplex PCR, the repertoire was profiled, and TCRdb retains in-frame clones only, with some absent. The DNA was the basis for D and trimming; V, J and clone size are from that table. The table shows 250,000 to 350,000 clones, with approximately 92% occurring only once. Trimming stripped 2 bases from V and 3 bases from J, with 12 bases between. Per germline, CDR1 SGDLS and CDR2 YYNGEE. CDR3 length: 15 amino acids. The receptor was isolated from a woman under 40 who had recovered from COVID-19. Sequencing was carried out using PBMCs or T cells enriched from blood (not recorded which). This sequence joins TRBV9 and TRBJ1-3; the D gene is possibly TRBD1 (5 bases). The CDR3 protein is CASSVSGGNGNTIYF. The CDR3, as DNA: TGTGCCAGCAGCGTCTCCGGGGGAAATGGAAACACCATATATTTT.